These 13 T cell receptor beta chains originate from one sample sequenced in a study of cytomegalovirus exposure and HLA in healthy donors. TCRdb's copy holds only in-frame clones and misses some; the assay was immunoSEQ multiplex PCR. The table has about 160,000 clones, less than 90% seen once; the top ten hold around 2.3%. The sequenced sample consisted of PBMCs. All receptors come from a woman between 18 and 30 years old in good health and CMV-seronegative.

The chain recombines TRBV13 with TRBJ2-5, with 7 bases aligning to TRBD2. The V segment lost 3 bases and the J segment 5 bases; nucleotides outside the gene matches: 9. The CDR3 has 15 amino acids. The germline gives CDR1 PRHDT, CDR2 FYEKMQ (reference sequence). As DNA, the CDR3 is TGTGCCAGCAGCTTCGAGGGAGGGCCGGGGGAGACCCAGTACTTC. As protein: CASSFEGGPGETQYF. The variable domain in full, completed from reference TRBV13 and TRBJ2-5, reads AAGVIQSPRHLIKEKRETATLKCYPIPRHDTVYWYQQGPGQDPQFLISFYEKMQSDKGSIPDRFSAQQFSDYHSELNMSSLELGDSALYFCASSFEGGPGETQYFGPGTRLLVL.

This chain links TRBV27 with TRBJ1-1; D is unclear. CDR3 length equals 13 residues. Trimming removed 6 bases from V and 11 bases from J, with 19 bases in between. The germline V gene has CDR1 MNHEY and CDR2 SMNVEV (reference sequence). CDR3 nucleotides: TGTGCCAGCAGGACGAGGCTCACCCCGGAGGCTTTCTTT. Amino acid sequence: CASRTRLTPEAFF.

The chain links TRBV25-1 to TRBJ1-1; D remains ambiguous. Looked up from germline, CDR1 is MGHDK and CDR2 is SYGVNS. The V gene lost 3 bases and the J gene lost 13 bases, with 6 bases spanning the gap. The CDR3 has 9 residues. The CDR3 is CASSDGGFF. The CDR3 region has the DNA TGTGCCAGCAGTGACGGCGGTTTCTTT.

This sequence joins TRBV6-7 and TRBJ2-7, with 12 bases that match TRBD2. TRBV6-7 carries the ORF label, with uncertain function. The trim removed 6 bases at V and 3 bases at J, leaving 12 bases unmatched. This CDR3 region has 17 residues. The CDR3 sequence is CASSQRLAGASDYEQYF. CDR3 nucleotide sequence: TGTGCCAGCAGCCAAAGACTAGCGGGAGCCTCAGACTACGAGCAGTACTTC.

V gene TRBV4-3 combines with J gene TRBJ2-7; 12 bases fit TRBD2. The trim removed 4 bases at V and 4 bases at J, leaving 5 bases unmatched. CDR3 size: 15 residues. Germline loops: CDR1 LGHNA, CDR2 YSLEER. The CDR3 sequence is CASSPRLAGVYEQYF. DNA of the CDR3: TGCGCCAGCAGCCCTAGACTAGCGGGAGTATACGAGCAGTACTTC.

The chain uses TRBV4-3 and TRBJ1-2; TRBD1 agrees at 12 bases. Germline V gene sequence: CDR1 LGHNA, CDR2 YSLEER. After removal of 0 bases from V and 7 bases from J, the junction contained 3 bases not matched to a gene. This CDR3 has 15 residues. The CDR3 spells CASSQDRDRGLGYTF. Written as DNA, the CDR3 is TGCGCCAGCAGCCAAGACCGGGACAGGGGGCTTGGCTACACCTTC.

The V gene is TRBV12-5, the J gene TRBJ1-1, with TRBD1 identical over 9 bases. Germline V CDR1 and CDR2: LGHNT, FRNRAP. The J segment lost 6 bases and the V segment lost 5 bases, leaving 10 bases of the junction unmatched. The CDR3 extends over 15 amino acids. The CDR3 DNA reads as TGTGCTAGTGGTCAACAGGGGGCGGACCCGGCTGAAGCTTTCTTT. Residues: CASGQQGADPAEAFF.

The chain is built from TRBV29-1 and TRBJ2-1; a possible D gene is TRBD1 (8 bases). CDR3 length: 15 residues. The germline CDR1 and CDR2 sequences are SQVTM and ANQGSEA. Trimming took off 4 bases at V and 7 bases at J, with 20 bases between the two ends. CDR3 sequence (DNA): TGCAGCGTTGTGGAACAGGGGGGGTATTGGAATGAGCAGTTCTTC. It yields the protein CSVVEQGGYWNEQFF.

This clone has ten or more counts. This chain uses TRBV5-4 with TRBJ1-2, with 10 bases identical to TRBD1. V shed 4 bases and J 8 bases; nucleotides not matched to a gene: 11. In germline, CDR1 is SGHNT, CDR2 YYREEE (reference sequence). The CDR3 loop spans 15 amino acids. The CDR3 reads CASSPDRGRKWGYTF. The DNA for the CDR3 is TGTGCCAGCAGCCCTGACAGGGGGCGAAAGTGGGGCTACACCTTC.

The V gene is TRBV10-3, the J gene TRBJ2-1, with 10 bases lining up with TRBD1. The CDR3 totals 15 residues. Trimming cost V 4 bases and J 9 bases; bases outside gene matches: 9. Germline CDR1 ENHRY, CDR2 SYGVKD. The DNA of the CDR3 is TGTGCCATCAGTGGAGTCGGGACAGGGGAAAGTGAGCAGTTCTTC. Its translation is CAISGVGTGESEQFF.

This sequence joins TRBV10-3 and TRBJ1-3; possible D gene TRBD1, 5 bases. Trimming took 3 bases from V and 1 from J, leaving 16 bases between them. The germline V gene has CDR1 ENHRY and CDR2 SYGVKD. CDR3 length: 17 amino acids. CDR3 amino acids: CAISDQGRVFSGNTIYF. Here the CDR3 DNA reads TGTGCCATCAGTGACCAGGGCAGAGTTTTTTCTGGAAACACCATATATTTT.

The chain is built from TRBV15 and TRBJ1-2; 9 bases match TRBD1. The CDR3 sequence is 14 residues long. From germline, CDR1 is LNHNV and CDR2 YYDKDF (reference sequence). V was pared by 3 bases and J by 8 bases, with 7 bases of the junction left unmatched. The CDR3 DNA reads as TGTGCCACCAGCAGGGACAGGGGCCAAGGGGGCTACACCTTC. It codes for CATSRDRGQGGYTF.

This clone was seen once. The chain couples TRBV7-9 to TRBJ1-1; 12 nucleotides line up with TRBD1. The CDR3 sequence is 19 residues long. The junction had 12 bases not matched to a gene; V was cut back by 3 bases and J by 1 base. Germline CDR1 is SEHNR and CDR2 is FQNEAQ (reference sequence). The CDR3, as DNA: TGTGCCAGCAGCTTCCCCGGGACAGGGGGCAGAGGGAGGAACACTGAAGCTTTCTTT. Its protein is CASSFPGTGGRGRNTEAFF.